The sequence of this T cell receptor beta chain was determined in a study of T cells in tumors after PD-1 blockade. Study information: Patients had no prior checkpoint blockade, systemic immunosuppressants, or anti-cancer therapy within 4 weeks.

V was clipped by 3 bases and J by 8 bases, with 12 bases between them. CDR1 and CDR2 from the germline V gene are SGHRS and YFSETQ. CDR3 length: 13 amino acids. Profiling relied on immunoSEQ multiplex PCR, and the TCRdb table lists in-frame clones only, not all of them. Of roughly 60,000 clones listed, 80% are singletons. The receptor was isolated from a human donor with basal cell carcinoma. The V gene is TRBV5-1, the J gene TRBJ2-1; D is perhaps TRBD2 (7 bases). Here the sequenced sample was PBMCs, taken before anti-PD-1 treatment. CDR3 coding DNA: TGCGCCAGCAGCTCAGGAGGGGGGGATGAGCAGTTCTTC. This encodes CASSSGGGDEQFF.